The following is a T cell receptor beta chain sequence with its context. The sample belongs to a study of T cells after yellow fever vaccination. For the study at large: Each low-cell-number fraction was prepared by means of SMART-Seq v4 Ultra Low Input.

MiXCR, run by TCRdb on the 5' RACE reads, gives a single entry per CDR3 protein. Found here are under 200,000 distinct CDR3 sequences, approximately 6.7% of them singletons; the top ten hold around 2.3%. Sample: CD4+ T cells sorted from PBMCs, taken roughly 5 days after the first yellow fever vaccination. The source is a man in his late teens or twenties who received the YFV17D yellow fever vaccine.

The CDR3 region is CASSPNWIGTGAQGRAGYTF. CDR3 in DNA: TGCGCCAGCAGCCCGAATTGGATCGGGACAGGAGCGCAGGGGAGGGCTGGCTACACCTTC. The gene calls are TRBV5-1 and TRBJ1-2, with 8 nucleotides matching TRBD1. The germline V gene encodes CDR1 SGHRS and CDR2 YFSETQ. The CDR3 runs 20 residues. V was pared by 4 bases and J by 7 bases, with 27 bases of the junction left unmatched.